These 22 T cell receptor beta chains share one sample of origin, sequenced in a study of CD8+ T cells in alopecia areata. RNA extraction and reverse transcription yielded cDNA as sequencing template. Generated by immunoSEQ multiplex PCR, the TCRdb table keeps only in-frame clones and is missing some. This sample has 200,000 to 250,000 clones, with under 70% found just once. This sample's treatment: oral pan-JAK inhibitor, 5-10 mg twice daily. The sequencing here drew on CD4+ T cells sorted from blood, taken at week 4, from a patient treated with tofacitinib. These receptors all come from a human donor with alopecia areata.

Remarks on this clone: Distinct nucleotide sequences in the sample also encode this CDR3. The genes are TRBV29-1 and TRBJ2-3, with D possibly TRBD2 on 6 matching bases. V was cut by 5 bases and J by 0 bases, with 12 bases left in between. The CDR3 contains 14 residues. Germline assignment: CDR1 SQVTM and CDR2 ANQGSEA. CDR3 bases: TGCAGCGTTTCCCGGGGGACTAGCACAGATACGCAGTATTTT. Residues: CSVSRGTSTDTQYF.

Only a few counts were recorded for this clone. The genes are TRBV11-2 and TRBJ1-1; D unresolved. The CDR3 covers 13 residues. Between the trimmed V and J ends, which lost 6 bases and 1 base, there was a span of 9 bases. Germline CDR1 and CDR2: SGHAT and FQNNGV. CDR3 protein: CASSLNTNTEAFF. DNA of the CDR3: TGTGCCAGCAGTCTTAACACGAACACTGAAGCTTTCTTT.

The rearrangement links TRBV4-1 to TRBJ1-6; D gene unclear. The germline CDR1 and CDR2 sequences are MGHRA and YSYEKL. V lost 0 bases and J 7 bases, leaving 10 bases between the germline ends. CDR3 size: 15 residues. The CDR3 here is CASSQEAGRNSPLHF. Here the CDR3 DNA reads TGCGCCAGCAGCCAAGAAGCGGGTCGGAATTCACCCCTCCACTTT.

J is TRBJ2-3 and V is TRBV6-5, with D unclear. V was shortened by 4 bases and J by 2 bases, with 7 bases between the two germline ends. The germline gives CDR1 MNHEY, CDR2 SVGAGI. This CDR3 is built from 13 residues. The CDR3 DNA sequence: TGTGCCAGCAGTTCCACACCCACAGATACGCAGTATTTT. Translation gives CASSSTPTDTQYF.

The gene calls are TRBV10-3 and TRBJ2-7; D unclear. The V and J ends lost 5 bases and 2 bases respectively, with 16 bases between them. This CDR3 is 15 amino acids long. Germline V gene lookup returns CDR1 ENHRY and CDR2 SYGVKD. The CDR3 nucleotides are TGTGCCATCAGTACAGCCGGCCGTGAGCCCTACGAGCAGTACTTC. Translating it yields CAISTAGREPYEQYF.

This chain links TRBV7-8 with TRBJ2-5; 12 nucleotides match TRBD1. Trimming removed 5 bases from V and 5 bases from J; junction bases left unmatched: 9. The germline V gene has CDR1 SGHVS and CDR2 FQNEAQ. The CDR3 totals 16 residues. CDR3 residues: CASSPWDRGQKETQYF. CDR3 coding DNA: TGTGCCAGCAGCCCGTGGGACAGGGGGCAGAAGGAGACCCAGTACTTC.

This clone was observed a single time. The V and J genes are TRBV27 and TRBJ1-6; no firm D call. The germline V and J ends were trimmed by 8 bases and 7 bases, with 18 bases remaining between them. The CDR3 length is 15 residues. Per germline, CDR1 MNHEY and CDR2 SMNVEV (reference sequence). The CDR3 DNA sequence: TGTGCCAGCTCTAGGGAAGAGGGCAGGAATTCACCCCTCCACTTT. Translated: CASSREEGRNSPLHF.

This clone is medium-sized by share. The chain recombines TRBV7-2 with TRBJ1-2; the D is unclear. CDR1 is SGHTA and CDR2 is FQGNSA in the germline V gene. V was clipped by 5 bases and J by 8 bases, with 12 bases between them. CDR3 size: 12 residues. CDR3 sequence (DNA): TGTGCCAGCAGCCTAATGGAGGGAGGCTACACCTTC. Amino acid sequence: CASSLMEGGYTF.

As regards this clone: One end of the junction fails to match germline, which may point to a read error. This chain connects TRBV7-7 to TRBJ2-5; D may be TRBD1 or TRBD2 (6 bases each). Germline V lookup: CDR1 SSHAT, CDR2 FNYEAQ (reference sequence). This CDR3 spans 15 amino acids. CDR3 residues: CASSLAQGGQETQYF. CDR3 bases: TGTGCTAGCAGCTTAGCACAGGGAGGCCAAGAGACCCAGTACTTC.

This clone appeared a few times. This same CDR3 is encoded by further DNA sequences in the sample. V is TRBV7-9 and J is TRBJ1-2; D is uncertain. V gave up 2 bases and J gave up 2 bases, with 0 bases separating them. The CDR3 extends over 11 amino acids. Looked up from germline, CDR1 is SEHNR and CDR2 is FQNEAQ (reference sequence). CDR3 region: CASSLNYGYTF. The CDR3 bases are TGTGCCAGCAGCTTAAACTATGGCTACACCTTC.

The chain is built from TRBV29-1 and TRBJ1-6; 9 nucleotides agree with TRBD1. The CDR3 is 13 residues long. From germline, CDR1 is SQVTM and CDR2 ANQGSEA. Trimming removed 7 bases from V and 3 bases from J; junction bases left unmatched: 1. The CDR3 protein is CSAGQGYNSPLHF. The CDR3 DNA reads as TGCAGCGCGGGACAGGGCTATAATTCACCCCTCCACTTT.

This chain connects TRBV6-6 to TRBJ1-2, with 8 bases matching TRBD1. The CDR3 totals 13 residues. The V gene's germline CDR1 is MNHNY and CDR2 SVGAGI (reference sequence). V was clipped by 5 bases and J by 4 bases; unmatched bases: 3. CDR3: CASSRTGGYGYTF. CDR3 DNA sequence: TGTGCCAGCAGTCGTACAGGGGGCTATGGCTACACCTTC.

V and J are TRBV7-2 and TRBJ2-4; TRBD1 might be the D (6 bases). This CDR3 region has 14 residues. Looked up from germline, CDR1 is SGHTA and CDR2 is FQGNSA. Trimming cost V 7 bases and J 8 bases, with 18 bases left between them. CDR3 sequence (DNA): TGTGCCAGCACGGGGCCCACAGGGATGGACATTCAGTACTTC. The encoded protein is CASTGPTGMDIQYF.

The gene calls are TRBV19 and TRBJ2-5, with D uncertain. V shed 6 bases and J shed 5 bases, with 7 bases lying between them. The germline CDR1 and CDR2 sequences are LNHDA and SQIVND (reference sequence). The CDR3 consists of 11 residues. CDR3 protein: CASSKHETQYF. In nucleotides, the CDR3 is TGTGCCAGTAGCAAGCACGAGACCCAGTACTTC.

Notes on this clone: The identical CDR3 is also encoded by other nucleotide sequences in the sample. The V call is TRBV5-1, the J call TRBJ1-4; D uncertain. The V gene's germline CDR1 is SGHRS and CDR2 YFSETQ. Trimming removed 0 bases from V and 0 bases from J, with 3 bases in between. The CDR3 sequence is 14 residues long. The CDR3 DNA reads as TGCGCCAGCAGCTTGGGAGCAACTAATGAAAAACTGTTTTTT. This codes for CASSLGATNEKLFF.

This clone came up once. J is TRBJ1-2 and V is TRBV4-2; TRBD1 matches at 7 bases. With 0 bases clipped from V and 2 bases from J, the junction kept 0 bases outside the gene matches. Germline loops: CDR1 LGHNA, CDR2 YNFKEQ. This CDR3 spans 14 amino acids. The CDR3 loop is CASSQEGQNYGYTF. The DNA for the CDR3 is TGTGCCAGCAGCCAAGAGGGACAGAACTATGGCTACACCTTC.

V is TRBV5-1 and J is TRBJ1-5; the D gene is possibly TRBD1 (5 bases). Germline assignment: CDR1 SGHRS and CDR2 YFSETQ. The CDR3 contains 15 residues. Trimming left V 0 bases short and J 6 bases short, with 13 bases between. The CDR3 nucleotides read TGCGCCAGCAGCTTGGATTTAGGGGCGGGTCAGCCCCAGCATTTT. Translated, it gives CASSLDLGAGQPQHF.

The chain links TRBV7-2 to TRBJ1-6, with D possibly TRBD1 on 5 matching bases. The CDR3 spans 14 residues. Germline values: CDR1 SGHTA, CDR2 FQGNSA. The ends were cut back, 6 bases at V and 4 bases at J, with 10 bases in the middle. CDR3 coding DNA: TGTGCCAGCAGGCCGACAGATTATAATTCACCCCTCCACTTT. This gives the protein CASRPTDYNSPLHF.

The chain is built from TRBV7-3 and TRBJ1-1, with D uncertain. Germline values: CDR1 SGHTA, CDR2 FQGTGA. The CDR3 totals 12 residues. Trimming removed 0 bases at V and 7 bases at J, with 6 bases between. The DNA for the CDR3 is TGTGCCAGCAGCTTAACGTCGGGTGAAGCTTTCTTT. It is translated as CASSLTSGEAFF.

V usage is TRBV5-1 and J usage is TRBJ1-5, with a possible D match to TRBD1 (6 bases). V dropped 0 bases and J dropped 3 bases, with 10 bases sitting between them. The CDR3 has 15 amino acids. Germline CDR1 SGHRS, CDR2 YFSETQ. CDR3 residues: CASSLGTVTNQPQHF. Here the CDR3 DNA reads TGCGCCAGCAGCTTGGGGACAGTTACCAATCAGCCCCAGCATTTT.

The V call is TRBV20-1, the J call TRBJ1-1, with 7 bases that match TRBD1. CDR3 size: 11 residues. V gave up 5 bases and J gave up 6 bases; unmatched junction bases: 3. Germline CDR1 is DFQATT and CDR2 is SNEGSKA (reference sequence). CDR3 DNA: TGCAGTGCTTTTGACAGGGCTGAAGCTTTCTTT. This codes for CSAFDRAEAFF.

The genes are TRBV7-2 and TRBJ2-5, with 8 bases that match TRBD2. The trim removed 5 bases at V and 1 base at J, leaving 12 bases unmatched. This CDR3 is 17 amino acids long. Per germline, CDR1 SGHTA and CDR2 FQGNSA. Here the CDR3 DNA reads TGTGCCAGCAGCCCCGGAATTGGGGCGGGGGGCCAAGAGACCCAGTACTTC. It encodes CASSPGIGAGGQETQYF.